Listed below are T cell receptor beta chains from one sample, sequenced in a study of a mutant IDH1 vaccine in newly diagnosed glioma. Their target antigens are unknown. Here immunoSEQ multiplex PCR was the method, and the copy in TCRdb shows in-frame clones only, minus some. The sample holds roughly 70,000 clones; 70% to 85% are singletons and the top ten take approximately 8.3%. The material sequenced was PBMCs, taken from a glioma patient whose treatment included an IDH1 peptide vaccine. These receptors were collected from a woman aged 45-65 years with glioma. Each CDR3 is given with its conserved first and last residue. A D gene is named only where the DNA matches it firmly. Clone size, where shown, is once, few, many, or a class for clones that have expanded.

D gene: TRBD2
CDR3 length: 15
clone size: once
J gene: TRBJ2-1
V gene: TRBV30
CDR3 DNA: TGTGCCTGGAGTAGAGCGGGGGGCCCCTACAATGAGCAGTTCTTC
CDR3 protein: CAWSRAGGPYNEQFF

D gene: NA
CDR3 length: 15
clone size: NA
J gene: TRBJ2-5
V gene: TRBV7-2
CDR3 DNA: TGTGCCAGCAGCCGAATGGGGGGGCAGGGGGAGACCCAGTACTTC
CDR3 protein: CASSRMGGQGETQYF

D gene: NA
CDR3 length: 14
clone size: NA
J gene: TRBJ2-7
V gene: TRBV13
CDR3 DNA: TGTGCCAGCAGCCCCCACCACAGGGCGGGCGAGCAGTACTTC
CDR3 protein: CASSPHHRAGEQYF

D gene: TRBD2
CDR3 length: 14
clone size: NA
J gene: TRBJ2-4
V gene: TRBV7-2
CDR3 DNA: TGTGCCAGCAGCTCCCGGGGAGGGGCAAACATTCAGTACTTC
CDR3 protein: CASSSRGGANIQYF

D gene: NA
CDR3 length: 15
clone size: once
J gene: TRBJ2-2
V gene: TRBV7-8
CDR3 DNA: TGTGCCAGCAGCTTAGTGGGGGCCAGGACCGGGGAGCTGTTTTTT
CDR3 protein: CASSLVGARTGELFF

D gene: NA
CDR3 length: 14
clone size: NA
J gene: TRBJ2-2
V gene: TRBV10-1
CDR3 DNA: TGCGCCAGCAGTGTGGACCCAAACACCGGGGAGCTGTTTTTT
CDR3 protein: CASSVDPNTGELFF

D gene: NA
CDR3 length: 10
clone size: few
J gene: TRBJ1-2
V gene: TRBV7-9
CDR3 DNA: TGTGCCAGCACTCTCTATGGCTACACCTTC
CDR3 protein: CASTLYGYTF

D gene: TRBD2
CDR3 length: 16
clone size: NA
J gene: TRBJ2-1
V gene: TRBV5-4
CDR3 DNA: TGTGCCAGCAGCGAGATGACTAGCGGGGGGGCGGGTGAGCAGTTCTTC
CDR3 protein: CASSEMTSGGAGEQFF

D gene: TRBD1
CDR3 length: 15
clone size: NA
J gene: TRBJ2-7
V gene: TRBV28
CDR3 DNA: TGTGCCAGCAGTTTAACAGGGGCCCCATCCTACGAGCAGTACTTC
CDR3 protein: CASSLTGAPSYEQYF

D gene: NA
CDR3 length: 14
clone size: NA
J gene: TRBJ1-1
V gene: TRBV5-4
CDR3 DNA: TGTGCCAGCAGCTTGCTCACAGGAAACACTGAAGCTTTCTTT
CDR3 protein: CASSLLTGNTEAFF

D gene: NA
CDR3 length: 14
clone size: NA
J gene: TRBJ1-5
V gene: TRBV5-1
CDR3 DNA: TGCGCCAGCAGCGCGGACAGCGGCAATCAGCCCCAGCATTTT
CDR3 protein: CASSADSGNQPQHF

D gene: TRBD1
CDR3 length: 15
clone size: once
J gene: TRBJ1-4
V gene: TRBV4-3
CDR3 DNA: TGCGCCAGCAGCCAAGACAGCGGGACAGCTGAAAAACTGTTTTTT
CDR3 protein: CASSQDSGTAEKLFF

D gene: NA
CDR3 length: 15
clone size: NA
J gene: TRBJ1-6
V gene: TRBV18
CDR3 DNA: TGTGCCAGCTCACCACCAGAGGGCGGGAATTCACCCCTCCACTTT
CDR3 protein: CASSPPEGGNSPLHF

D gene: TRBD1
CDR3 length: 16
clone size: few
J gene: TRBJ1-6
V gene: TRBV4-1
CDR3 DNA: TGCGCCAGCAGCCACGCCGAGGCGGGACAGCTTTCACCCCTCCACTTT
CDR3 protein: CASSHAEAGQLSPLHF

D gene: NA
CDR3 length: 15
clone size: NA
J gene: TRBJ1-4
V gene: TRBV7-9
CDR3 DNA: TGTGCCAGCAGCTCGACAGGCCGAGTCGAAGGAAAACTGTTTTTT
CDR3 protein: CASSSTGRVEGKLFF

D gene: NA
CDR3 length: 15
clone size: NA
J gene: TRBJ2-7
V gene: TRBV19
CDR3 DNA: TGTGCCAGTAGTATGGGGGTCGGGAGTTTATACGAGCAGTACTTC
CDR3 protein: CASSMGVGSLYEQYF

D gene: TRBD1
CDR3 length: 14
clone size: few
J gene: TRBJ1-1
V gene: TRBV2
CDR3 DNA: TGTGCCAGCCCCAGGGGACAGGAGGGCACTGAAGCTTTCTTT
CDR3 protein: CASPRGQEGTEAFF

D gene: NA
CDR3 length: 13
clone size: NA
J gene: TRBJ1-5
V gene: TRBV27
CDR3 DNA: TGTGCCAGCAGTGATGACCGTCTATTGCCCCAGCATTTT
CDR3 protein: CASSDDRLLPQHF

D gene: NA
CDR3 length: 15
clone size: NA
J gene: TRBJ2-2
V gene: TRBV6-4
CDR3 DNA: TGTGCCAGCAGTGAACTAGCTTGGGACACCGGGGAGCTGTTTTTT
CDR3 protein: CASSELAWDTGELFF

D gene: NA
CDR3 length: 13
clone size: few
J gene: TRBJ1-1
V gene: TRBV5-1
CDR3 DNA: TGCGCCAGCAGTTCTTGGGGGGGGACTGAAGCTTTCTTT
CDR3 protein: CASSSWGGTEAFF

D gene: TRBD1
CDR3 length: 14
clone size: few
J gene: TRBJ1-1
V gene: TRBV6-4
CDR3 DNA: TGTGCCAGCAGTGCCGGGACAGGGGGCACTGAAGCTTTCTTT
CDR3 protein: CASSAGTGGTEAFF

D gene: NA
CDR3 length: 12
clone size: NA
J gene: TRBJ2-7
V gene: TRBV6-1
CDR3 DNA: TGTGCCAGCACCGCCCATGGAGGCGAGCAGTACTTC
CDR3 protein: CASTAHGGEQYF

D gene: NA
CDR3 length: 14
clone size: NA
J gene: TRBJ2-1
V gene: TRBV29-1
CDR3 DNA: TGCAGCGTTGACGGGGTTCGCCTCTACAATGAGCAGTTCTTC
CDR3 protein: CSVDGVRLYNEQFF

D gene: NA
CDR3 length: 13
clone size: NA
J gene: TRBJ1-2
V gene: TRBV27
CDR3 DNA: TGTGCCAGCAGTTTCGGGGGGACGGATGGCTACACCTTC
CDR3 protein: CASSFGGTDGYTF

D gene: TRBD1
CDR3 length: 15
clone size: NA
J gene: TRBJ1-2
V gene: TRBV5-1
CDR3 DNA: TGCGCCAGCAGCCCGGGACAGGGGGGGATCTATGGCTACACCTTC
CDR3 protein: CASSPGQGGIYGYTF

D gene: NA
CDR3 length: 13
clone size: NA
J gene: TRBJ2-5
V gene: TRBV27
CDR3 DNA: TGTGCCAGCAGCCGTCAGGGTGCCGAGACCCAGTACTTC
CDR3 protein: CASSRQGAETQYF